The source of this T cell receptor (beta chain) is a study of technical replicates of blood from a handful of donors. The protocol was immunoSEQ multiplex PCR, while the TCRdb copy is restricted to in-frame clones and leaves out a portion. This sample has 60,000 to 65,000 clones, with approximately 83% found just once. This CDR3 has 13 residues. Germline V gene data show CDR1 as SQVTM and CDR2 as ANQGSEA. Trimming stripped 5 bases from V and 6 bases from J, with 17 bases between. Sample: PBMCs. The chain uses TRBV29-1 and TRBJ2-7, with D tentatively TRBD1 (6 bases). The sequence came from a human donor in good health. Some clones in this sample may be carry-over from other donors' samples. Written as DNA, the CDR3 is TGCAGCGTTTACGGCAGGGGAGATGGCGAGCAGTACTTC. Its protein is CSVYGRGDGEQYF.